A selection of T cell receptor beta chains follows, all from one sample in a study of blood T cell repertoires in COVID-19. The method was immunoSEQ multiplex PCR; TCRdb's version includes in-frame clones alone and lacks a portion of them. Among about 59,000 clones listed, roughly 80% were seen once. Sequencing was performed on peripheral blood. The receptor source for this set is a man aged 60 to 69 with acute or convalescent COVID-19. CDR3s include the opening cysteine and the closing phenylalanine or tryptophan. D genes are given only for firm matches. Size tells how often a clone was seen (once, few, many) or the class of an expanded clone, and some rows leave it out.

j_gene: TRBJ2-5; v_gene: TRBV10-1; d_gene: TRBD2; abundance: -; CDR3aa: CASVREPLRLAGGLLETQYF; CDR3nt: TGCGCCAGCGTTAGAGAGCCCCTACGGCTAGCGGGGGGTTTGCTGGAGACCCAGTACTTC
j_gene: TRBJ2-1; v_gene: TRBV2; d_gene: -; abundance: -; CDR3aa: CASSETGRDYDEQFF; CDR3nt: TGTGCCAGCAGTGAGACAGGAAGAGATTACGATGAGCAGTTCTTC
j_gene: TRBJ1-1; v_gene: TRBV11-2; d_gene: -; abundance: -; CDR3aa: CASSPTGFTEAFF; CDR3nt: TGTGCCAGCAGCCCGACGGGGTTCACTGAAGCTTTCTTT
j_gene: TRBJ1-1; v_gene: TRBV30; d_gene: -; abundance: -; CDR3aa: CALEPEAFF; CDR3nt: TGTGCTTTGGAGCCGGAAGCTTTCTTT
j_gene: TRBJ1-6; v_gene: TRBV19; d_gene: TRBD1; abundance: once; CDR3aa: CASLGTGRSYNSPLHF; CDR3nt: TGTGCCAGCCTTGGGACAGGGAGGTCCTATAATTCACCCCTCCACTTT
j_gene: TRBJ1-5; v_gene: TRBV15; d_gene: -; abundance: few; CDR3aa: CATSRDSAGGYGQPQHF; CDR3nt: TGTGCCACCAGCAGAGATAGTGCGGGGGGGTACGGTCAGCCCCAGCATTTT
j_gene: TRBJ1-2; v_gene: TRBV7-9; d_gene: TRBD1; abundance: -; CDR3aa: CASSSQGGGGYTF; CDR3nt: TGTGCCAGCAGCTCCCAGGGGGGCGGAGGCTACACCTTC
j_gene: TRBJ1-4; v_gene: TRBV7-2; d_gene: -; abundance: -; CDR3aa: CASSFSRALMWEKLFF; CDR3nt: TGTGCCAGCAGCTTCTCCAGGGCACTCATGTGGGAAAAACTGTTTTTT
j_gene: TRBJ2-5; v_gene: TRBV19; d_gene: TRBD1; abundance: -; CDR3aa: CASSARPGQLSETQYF; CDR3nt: TGTGCCAGTAGTGCGAGACCGGGACAGCTATCAGAGACCCAGTACTTC
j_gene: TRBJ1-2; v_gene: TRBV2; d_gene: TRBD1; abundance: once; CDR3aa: CATIRQGEGYGYTF; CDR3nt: TGTGCCACCATACGACAGGGAGAGGGTTATGGCTACACCTTC
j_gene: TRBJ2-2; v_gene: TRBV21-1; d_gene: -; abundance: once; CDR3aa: CASSKDEREGGTGELFF; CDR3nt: TGTGCCAGCAGCAAAGACGAAAGGGAGGGTGGCACCGGGGAGCTGTTTTTT
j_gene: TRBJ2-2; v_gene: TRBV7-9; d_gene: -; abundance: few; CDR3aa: CASSPTGSGETGELFF; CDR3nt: TGTGCCAGCAGCCCGACCGGTAGCGGAGAAACCGGGGAGCTGTTTTTT
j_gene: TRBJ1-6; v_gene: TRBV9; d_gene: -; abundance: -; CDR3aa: CASSVGASSYNSPLHF; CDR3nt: TGTGCCAGCAGCGTAGGAGCTTCCTCCTATAATTCACCCCTCCACTTT
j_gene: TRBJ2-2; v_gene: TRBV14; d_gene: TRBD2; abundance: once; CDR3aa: CASSPRTGTRESGELFF; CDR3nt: TGTGCCAGCAGCCCCAGAACAGGGACTAGGGAATCCGGGGAGCTGTTTTTT
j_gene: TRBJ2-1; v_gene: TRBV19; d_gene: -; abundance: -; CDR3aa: CASSIKGGDNEQFF; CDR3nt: TGTGCCAGTAGTATAAAGGGGGGGGACAATGAGCAGTTCTTC
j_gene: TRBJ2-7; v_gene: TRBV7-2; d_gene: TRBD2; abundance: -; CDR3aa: CASSLARGNFYEQYF; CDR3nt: TGTGCCAGCAGCTTAGCGCGGGGGAACTTCTACGAGCAGTACTTC
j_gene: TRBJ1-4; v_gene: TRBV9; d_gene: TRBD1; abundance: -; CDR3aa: CASSADRGQSNEKLFF; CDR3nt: TGTGCCAGCAGCGCCGACAGGGGGCAAAGTAATGAAAAACTGTTTTTT
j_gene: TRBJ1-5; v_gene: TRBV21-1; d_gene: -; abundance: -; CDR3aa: CASRQSTGACSNQPQHF; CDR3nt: TGTGCCAGCAGGCAATCGACAGGGGCCTGTAGCAATCAGCCCCAGCATTTT
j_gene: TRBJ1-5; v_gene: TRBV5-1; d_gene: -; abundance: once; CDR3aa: CASSLRGLPNQPQHF; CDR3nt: TGCGCCAGCAGCTTGAGGGGCTTGCCGAATCAGCCCCAGCATTTT
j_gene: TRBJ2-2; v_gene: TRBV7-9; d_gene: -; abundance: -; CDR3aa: CASSFGQNTGELFF; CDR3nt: TGTGCCAGCAGCTTCGGACAGAACACCGGGGAGCTGTTTTTT
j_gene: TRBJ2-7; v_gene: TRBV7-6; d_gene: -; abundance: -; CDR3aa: CASSPGAGAVEQYF; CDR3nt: TGTGCCAGCTCCCCAGGGGCGGGGGCGGTCGAGCAGTACTTC
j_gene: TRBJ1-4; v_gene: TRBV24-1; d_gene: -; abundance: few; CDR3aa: CATAGENEKLFF; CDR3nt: TGTGCCACTGCGGGTGAAAATGAAAAACTGTTTTTT
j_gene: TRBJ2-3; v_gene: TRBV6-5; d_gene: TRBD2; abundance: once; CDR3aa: CASSPPGLARDTQYF; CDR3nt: TGTGCCAGCAGTCCTCCGGGACTAGCGAGAGATACGCAGTATTTT
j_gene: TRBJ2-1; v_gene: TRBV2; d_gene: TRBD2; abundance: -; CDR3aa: CASSEGTRSFF; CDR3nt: TGTGCCAGCAGTGAGGGGACTAGGAGCTTCTTC
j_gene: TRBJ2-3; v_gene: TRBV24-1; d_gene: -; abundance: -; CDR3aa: CATSRGTSTDTQYF; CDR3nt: TGTGCCACCTCCCGCGGGACTAGCACAGATACGCAGTATTTT
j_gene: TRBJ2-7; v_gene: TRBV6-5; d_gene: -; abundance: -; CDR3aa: CASSSLQGGREQYF; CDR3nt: TGTGCCAGCAGTTCGTTACAGGGAGGGCGCGAGCAGTACTTC
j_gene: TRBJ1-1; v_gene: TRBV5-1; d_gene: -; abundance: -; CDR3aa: CASSIGTEAFF; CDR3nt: TGCGCCAGTAGCATCGGCACTGAAGCTTTCTTT
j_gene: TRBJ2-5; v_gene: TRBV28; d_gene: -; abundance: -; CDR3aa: CASSPPRGWETQYF; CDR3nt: TGTGCCAGCAGTCCCCCCCGGGGATGGGAGACCCAGTACTTC
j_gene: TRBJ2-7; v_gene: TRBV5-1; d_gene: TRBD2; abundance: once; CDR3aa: CASSPWGGSSYEQYF; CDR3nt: TGCGCCAGCAGCCCTTGGGGGGGGTCCTCCTACGAGCAGTACTTC
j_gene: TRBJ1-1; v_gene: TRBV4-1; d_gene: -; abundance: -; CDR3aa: CASSQVGRQKRNTEAFF; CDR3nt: TGCGCCAGCAGCCAAGTAGGCAGGCAGAAGAGGAACACTGAAGCTTTCTTT
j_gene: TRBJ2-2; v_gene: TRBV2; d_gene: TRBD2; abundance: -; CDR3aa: CASGGVGANTGELFF; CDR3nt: TGTGCCAGCGGGGGGGTAGGGGCCAACACCGGGGAGCTGTTTTTT
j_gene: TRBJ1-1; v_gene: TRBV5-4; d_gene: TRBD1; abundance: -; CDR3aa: CASSLSRQGATEAFF; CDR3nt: TGTGCCAGCAGCTTGTCCCGACAGGGGGCAACTGAAGCTTTCTTT
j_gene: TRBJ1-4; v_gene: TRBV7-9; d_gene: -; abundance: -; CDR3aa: CASSLGAGPGEKLFF; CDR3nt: TGTGCCAGCAGCTTAGGCGCGGGGCCGGGTGAAAAACTGTTTTTT
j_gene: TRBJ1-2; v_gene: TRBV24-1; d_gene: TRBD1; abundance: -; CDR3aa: CATSDPKGQSSNYGYTF; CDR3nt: TGTGCCACCAGTGACCCTAAGGGACAGTCATCTAACTATGGCTACACCTTC
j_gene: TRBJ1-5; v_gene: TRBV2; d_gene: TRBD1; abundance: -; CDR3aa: CATSGQVNQPQHF; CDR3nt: TGTGCCACCTCGGGACAGGTCAATCAGCCCCAGCATTTT
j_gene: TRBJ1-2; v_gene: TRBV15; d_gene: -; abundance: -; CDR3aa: CATSRDFSQPYGYTF; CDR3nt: TGTGCCACCAGCAGAGATTTTTCACAGCCTTATGGCTACACCTTC
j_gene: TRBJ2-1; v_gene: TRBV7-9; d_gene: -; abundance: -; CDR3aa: CASSLDGGPAREQFF; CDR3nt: TGTGCCAGCAGCTTAGACGGGGGGCCCGCTCGTGAGCAGTTCTTC
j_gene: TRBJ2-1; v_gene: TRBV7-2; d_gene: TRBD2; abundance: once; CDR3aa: CASSLAGAGWGGEQFF; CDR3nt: TGTGCCAGCAGCTTAGCTGGAGCGGGGTGGGGCGGTGAGCAGTTCTTC
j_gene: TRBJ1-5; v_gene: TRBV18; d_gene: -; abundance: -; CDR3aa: CASSSSQGANQPQHF; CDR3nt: TGTGCCAGCTCATCTTCACAGGGCGCTAATCAGCCCCAGCATTTT
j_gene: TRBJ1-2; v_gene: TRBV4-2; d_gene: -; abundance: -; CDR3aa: CASSQDLRGPYGYTF; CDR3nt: TGTGCCAGCAGCCAAGACCTCAGGGGCCCTTATGGCTACACCTTC
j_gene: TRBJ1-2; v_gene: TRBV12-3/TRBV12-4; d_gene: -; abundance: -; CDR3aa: CASSLTSGYGYTF; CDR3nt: TGTGCCAGCAGTTTAACGTCAGGATATGGCTACACCTTC
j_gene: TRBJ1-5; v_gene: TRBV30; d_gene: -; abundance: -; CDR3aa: CAWSLRGAGNQPQHF; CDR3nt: TGTGCCTGGAGTTTACGGGGGGCGGGCAATCAGCCCCAGCATTTT